This T cell receptor (beta chain) was captured by sequencing in a study of OX40 agonist ivuxolimab in advanced cancers. Study overall: Eligibility admitted prior anti-PD-1, anti-PD-L1 or anti-CTLA-4 therapy; about 40% had some. Study-level results: At 0.1 to 3.0 mg/kg, clonal expansion of CD4+ and CD8+ blood T cells had occurred by week 6.

The CDR3 is made up of 11 amino acids. The V end lost 3 bases, the J end lost 4 bases, and 4 bases lay between the germline ends. About this clone: Its antigen is undetermined.

Measured with immunoSEQ multiplex PCR; TCRdb has only the in-frame clones, and not every one. The sample lists about 44,000 clones, about 90% occurring once. Sample: CD4+ or CD8+ T cells sorted from blood, taken in a trial of the OX40 agonist ivuxolimab. This rearrangement joins TRBV5-3 to TRBJ1-2; no clear D. TRBV5-3 is an ORF for which the function is uncertain. This TCR came from an adult with an advanced solid tumor such as melanoma, head and neck, liver or kidney cancer. In DNA form, the CDR3 reads TGTGCCAGAAGCTCTTCCTATGGCTACACCTTC. Its protein product is CARSSSYGYTF.